A selection of T cell receptor beta chains follows, all from one sample in a study of blood T cells in healthy people across ages. TCRdb re-called the 5' RACE reads through MiXCR, storing one row per CDR3 protein. The sample has approximately 770,000 distinct CDR3 sequences; roughly 60% are singletons. Sequenced material: blood. The receptors were gathered from a man aged 30-40 years in good health. The CDR3 runs from the conserved cysteine through the conserved F or W. The D gene is left open where the match is weak. Part of the rows lack a size; the others show once, few, many or a class for expanded clones.

j_call | d_call | v_call | clone_size | cdr3_nt | cdr3_aa
TRBJ2-4 | TRBD2 | TRBV25-1 | few | TGTGCCACCGCGGGGTTCAGCGGGGACATTCAGTACTTC | CATAGFSGDIQYF
TRBJ1-5 | . | TRBV7-6 | . | TGTGCCAGCAGCTTAACCAGGGTATGGAGCAATCAGCCCCAGCATTTT | CASSLTRVWSNQPQHF
TRBJ2-5 | . | TRBV4-3 | many | TGCGCCAGCAGCCAAGGAGGAAGGGTTAAGGAGACCCAGTACTTC | CASSQGGRVKETQYF
TRBJ2-1 | TRBD2 | TRBV9 | . | TGTGCCAGCAGCGGAAGGGAGGGCCTGTTGCAGTTCTTC | CASSGREGLLQFF
TRBJ2-7 | TRBD1 | TRBV29-1 | few | TGCAGCGTTGCGTATGGGACAGGGTCAATCTCTTCCTACGAGCAGTACTTC | CSVAYGTGSISSYEQYF
TRBJ2-7 | TRBD1 | TRBV3-1 | once | TGTGCCAGCAGGAAATCCGGGACAGGGGCCTTCGAGCAGTACTTC | CASRKSGTGAFEQYF
TRBJ2-3 | TRBD2 | TRBV20-1 | few | TGCAGTGCTAGAGGGGGGAGCGGGGAGGATACGCAGTATTTT | CSARGGSGEDTQYF
TRBJ2-1 | TRBD2 | TRBV9 | . | TGTGCCAGCAGCCCTATCGTCGTCGGGAGGTACCAAAGCTCCTACAATGAGCAGTTCTTC | CASSPIVVGRYQSSYNEQFF
TRBJ1-1 | TRBD1 | TRBV5-1 | few | TGCGCCAGCAGCTTTTCGGGACAGGGTTATGGAACTGAAGCTTTCTTT | CASSFSGQGYGTEAFF
TRBJ2-4 | TRBD2 | TRBV6-6 | . | TGTGCCAGCAAACTAGCGGGAGCGGGTGACATTCAGTACTTC | CASKLAGAGDIQYF
TRBJ1-2 | TRBD1 | TRBV29-1 | . | TGCAGCGTGTCGGGACAGGCAGACTATGGCTACACCTTC | CSVSGQADYGYTF
TRBJ2-5 | . | TRBV4-2 | few | TGTGCCAGCAGCCAAGAAAGACTTCCGACGGAGACCCAGTACTTC | CASSQERLPTETQYF
TRBJ2-4 | TRBD1 | TRBV12-3/TRBV12-4 | . | TGTGCCAGCAGTTTAGCCGACAGGGGGTTGGAGTACTTC | CASSLADRGLEYF
TRBJ2-7 | . | TRBV27 | . | TGTGCCACCTCGAAAGACGTATCCTCCTACGAGCAGTACTTC | CATSKDVSSYEQYF
TRBJ2-6 | . | TRBV11-3 | . | TGTACCAGCAGCTCCGCCTTAGATGGGGCCAACGTCCTGACTTTC | CTSSSALDGANVLTF
TRBJ1-2 | . | TRBV7-9 | . | TGTGCCAGCAGCTTAGTTGGAGGTGGGGGCGGTGGCTACACCTTC | CASSLVGGGGGGYTF
TRBJ2-3 | TRBD1 | TRBV4-3 | . | TGCGCCAGCAGCGGGACAGGGTCCACCTATACGCAGTATTTT | CASSGTGSTYTQYF
TRBJ1-2 | . | TRBV15 | . | TGTGCCACCAGCAGAGATCTTACTCCGGGGGGCTACACCTTC | CATSRDLTPGGYTF
TRBJ2-3 | . | TRBV4-1 | . | TGCGCCAGCAGCCAAATGAACCTAGTCTCCACAGATACGCAGTATTTT | CASSQMNLVSTDTQYF
TRBJ2-5 | TRBD1 | TRBV7-9 | . | TGTGCCAGCAGCTGGGACGGGACAGGGCAAGAGACCCAGTACTTC | CASSWDGTGQETQYF
TRBJ2-1 | . | TRBV3-1 | . | TGTGCCAGCAGCCTCTCTGGACCTTACAATGAGCAGTTCTTC | CASSLSGPYNEQFF
TRBJ1-2 | TRBD1 | TRBV30 | once | TGTGCCTGGAACCCGGGACAGGGTATGAACACCTTC | CAWNPGQGMNTF